This T cell receptor (beta chain) came from a study of spatial heterogeneity in lung cancer. Study at large: TCR and UMI combinations that were unique each appeared, on average, more than ten times in raw reads.

The CDR3 contains 17 residues. CDR1 is SNHLY, CDR2 FYNNEI, per germline. Trimming at V came to 5 bases and at J to 0 bases, leaving 8 bases not matched to a gene. Whole-study findings and limits: Blood contained ubiquitous expanded tumor TCRs more at resection than at follow-up.

Described time point: sample taken at primary tumor resection. Researchers sequenced whole RNA taken from tumor, nontumor lung or frozen PBMC without sorting. A unique molecular identifier was carried by every single TCR cDNA molecule. TCRdb reanalysed the 5' RACE reads using MiXCR and keeps one entry per CDR3 protein. Of roughly 60,000 distinct CDR3 sequences listed, 7% to 10% are singletons. On this clonotype itself: Its antigen is not known.

The clonotype originates from a female donor with early-stage non-small cell lung cancer. The V and J genes are TRBV2 and TRBJ1-5; 9 bases match TRBD1. The material sequenced was PBMCs, taken at surgery. CDR3 nucleotides: TGTGCCAGCAGTCCCCCCGGGACAGGGATTAGCAATCAGCCCCAGCATTTT. Its translation is CASSPPGTGISNQPQHF.